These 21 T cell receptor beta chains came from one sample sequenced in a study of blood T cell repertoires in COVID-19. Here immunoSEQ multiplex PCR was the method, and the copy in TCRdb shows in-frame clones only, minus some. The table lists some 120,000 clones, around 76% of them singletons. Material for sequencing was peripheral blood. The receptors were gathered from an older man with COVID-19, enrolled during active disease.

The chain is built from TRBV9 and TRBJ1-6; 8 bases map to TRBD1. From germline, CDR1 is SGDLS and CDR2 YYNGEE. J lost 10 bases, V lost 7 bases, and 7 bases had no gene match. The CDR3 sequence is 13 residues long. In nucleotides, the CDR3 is TGTGCCAGCGCAAGGACAGGGTACTCACCCCTCCACTTT. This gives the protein CASARTGYSPLHF.

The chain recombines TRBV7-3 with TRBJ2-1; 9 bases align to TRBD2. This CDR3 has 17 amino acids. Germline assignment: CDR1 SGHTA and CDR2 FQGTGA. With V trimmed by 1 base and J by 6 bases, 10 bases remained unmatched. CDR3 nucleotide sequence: TGTGCCAGCAGCTTAAATCCGGGTAGCGGGAGTTTCAATGAGCAGTTCTTC. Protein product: CASSLNPGSGSFNEQFF.

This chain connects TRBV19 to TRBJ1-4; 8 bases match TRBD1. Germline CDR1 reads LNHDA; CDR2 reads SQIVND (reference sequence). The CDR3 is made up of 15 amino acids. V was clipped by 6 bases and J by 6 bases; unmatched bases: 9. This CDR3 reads CASSNSGGLYEKLFF. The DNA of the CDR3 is TGTGCCAGTAGCAACTCAGGGGGCCTGTATGAAAAACTGTTTTTT.

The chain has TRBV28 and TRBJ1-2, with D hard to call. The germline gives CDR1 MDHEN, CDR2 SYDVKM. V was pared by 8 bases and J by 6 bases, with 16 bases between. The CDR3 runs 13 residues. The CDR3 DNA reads TGTGCCAGCCTCCTGGGTGCGAGGCATGGCTACACCTTC. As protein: CASLLGARHGYTF.

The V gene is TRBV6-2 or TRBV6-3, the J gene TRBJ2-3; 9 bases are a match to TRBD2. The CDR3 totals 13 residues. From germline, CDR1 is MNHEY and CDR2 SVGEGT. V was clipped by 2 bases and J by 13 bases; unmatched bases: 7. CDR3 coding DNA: TGTGCCAGCAGTTACAGTCTAGCGGGGACCAAGTATTTT. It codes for CASSYSLAGTKYF.

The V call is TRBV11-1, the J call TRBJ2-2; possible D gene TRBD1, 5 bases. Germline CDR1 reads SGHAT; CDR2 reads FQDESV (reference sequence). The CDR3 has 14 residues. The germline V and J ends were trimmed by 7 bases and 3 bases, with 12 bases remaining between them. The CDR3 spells CASTRQGYTGELFF. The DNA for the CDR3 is TGTGCCAGCACTCGGCAGGGCTACACCGGGGAGCTGTTTTTT.

The DNA for the CDR3 is TGTGCCAGTAGAACCACAGGGTTCGGTCAGCCCCAGCATTTT. As protein: CASRTTGFGQPQHF. The rearrangement joins TRBV19 to TRBJ1-5, with D possibly being TRBD1 (6 bases). The V gene lost 6 bases and the J gene lost 6 bases, with 15 bases spanning the gap. The germline V gene encodes CDR1 LNHDA and CDR2 SQIVND (reference sequence). This CDR3 is built from 14 residues.

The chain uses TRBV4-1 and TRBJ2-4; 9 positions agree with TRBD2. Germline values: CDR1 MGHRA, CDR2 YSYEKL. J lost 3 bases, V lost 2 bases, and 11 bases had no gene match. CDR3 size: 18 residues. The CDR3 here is CASSQRGLAPGGKNIQYF. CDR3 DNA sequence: TGCGCCAGCAGCCAAAGGGGACTAGCCCCGGGTGGCAAAAACATTCAGTACTTC.

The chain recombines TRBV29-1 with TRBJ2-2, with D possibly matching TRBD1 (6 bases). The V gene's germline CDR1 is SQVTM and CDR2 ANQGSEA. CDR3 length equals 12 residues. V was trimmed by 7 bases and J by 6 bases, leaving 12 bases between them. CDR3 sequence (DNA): TGCAGCGGTGGACAGCTGGCCGGGGAGCTGTTTTTT. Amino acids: CSGGQLAGELFF.

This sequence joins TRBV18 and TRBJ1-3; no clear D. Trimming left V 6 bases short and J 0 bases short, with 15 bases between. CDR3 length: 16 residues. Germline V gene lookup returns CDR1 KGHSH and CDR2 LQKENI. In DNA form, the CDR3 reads TGTGCCAGCTCGAAAGAGGCGGGCTCCTCTGGAAACACCATATATTTT. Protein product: CASSKEAGSSGNTIYF.

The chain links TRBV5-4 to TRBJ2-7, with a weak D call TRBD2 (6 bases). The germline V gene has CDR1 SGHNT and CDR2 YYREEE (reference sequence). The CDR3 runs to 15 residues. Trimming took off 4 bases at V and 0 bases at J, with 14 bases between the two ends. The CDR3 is CASSGGAGSSYEQYF. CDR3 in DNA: TGTGCCAGCAGCGGCGGGGCAGGAAGCTCCTACGAGCAGTACTTC.

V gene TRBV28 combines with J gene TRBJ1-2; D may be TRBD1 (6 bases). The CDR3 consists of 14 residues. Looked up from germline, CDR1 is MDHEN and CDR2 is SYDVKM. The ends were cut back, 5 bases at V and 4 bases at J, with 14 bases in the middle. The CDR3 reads CASSTPRGLYGYTF. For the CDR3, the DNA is TGTGCCAGCAGTACCCCGCGGGGGCTCTATGGCTACACCTTC.

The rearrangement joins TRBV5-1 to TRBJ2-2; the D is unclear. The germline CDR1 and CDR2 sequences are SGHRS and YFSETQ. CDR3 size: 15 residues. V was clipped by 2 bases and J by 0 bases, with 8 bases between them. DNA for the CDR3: TGCGCCAGCAGCTTTGTCAGTTCGAACACCGGGGAGCTGTTTTTT. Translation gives CASSFVSSNTGELFF. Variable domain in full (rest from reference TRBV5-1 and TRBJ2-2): KAGVTQTPRYLIKTRGQQVTLSCSPISGHRSVSWYQQTPGQGLQFLFEYFSETQRNKGNFPGRFSGRQFSNSRSEMNVSTLELGDSALYLCASSFVSSNTGELFFGEGSRLTVL.

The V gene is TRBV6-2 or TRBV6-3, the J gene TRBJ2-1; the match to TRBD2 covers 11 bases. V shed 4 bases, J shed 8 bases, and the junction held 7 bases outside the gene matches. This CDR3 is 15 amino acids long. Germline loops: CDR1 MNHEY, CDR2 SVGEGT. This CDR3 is CASSSGLAVGDEQFF. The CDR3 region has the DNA TGTGCCAGCAGTTCGGGACTAGCGGTTGGGGATGAGCAGTTCTTC.

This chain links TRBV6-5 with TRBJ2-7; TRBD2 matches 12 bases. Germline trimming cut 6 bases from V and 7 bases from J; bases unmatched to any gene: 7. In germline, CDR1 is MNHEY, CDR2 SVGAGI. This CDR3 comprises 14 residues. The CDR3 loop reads CASSDASGRGEQYF. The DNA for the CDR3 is TGTGCCAGCAGCGATGCTAGCGGGAGGGGAGAGCAGTACTTC.

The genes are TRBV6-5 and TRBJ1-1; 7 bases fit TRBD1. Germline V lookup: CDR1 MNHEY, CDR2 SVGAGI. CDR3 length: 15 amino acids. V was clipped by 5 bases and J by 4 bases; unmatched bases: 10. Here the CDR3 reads CASSLSQGQVTEAFF. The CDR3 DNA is TGTGCCAGCAGTCTGTCACAGGGGCAAGTCACTGAAGCTTTCTTT.

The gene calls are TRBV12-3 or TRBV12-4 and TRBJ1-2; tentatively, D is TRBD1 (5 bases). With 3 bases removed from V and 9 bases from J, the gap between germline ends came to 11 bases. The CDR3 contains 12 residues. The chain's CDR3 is CASSFSGLRYTF. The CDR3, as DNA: TGTGCCAGCAGTTTTTCAGGGTTGCGCTACACCTTC.

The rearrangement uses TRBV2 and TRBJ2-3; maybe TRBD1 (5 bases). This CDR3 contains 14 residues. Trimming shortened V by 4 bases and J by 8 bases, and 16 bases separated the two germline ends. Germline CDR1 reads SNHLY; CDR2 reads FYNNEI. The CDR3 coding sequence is TGTGCCAGCAGTGCGACAAGGGGCAGTGGTACGCAGTATTTT. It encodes CASSATRGSGTQYF.

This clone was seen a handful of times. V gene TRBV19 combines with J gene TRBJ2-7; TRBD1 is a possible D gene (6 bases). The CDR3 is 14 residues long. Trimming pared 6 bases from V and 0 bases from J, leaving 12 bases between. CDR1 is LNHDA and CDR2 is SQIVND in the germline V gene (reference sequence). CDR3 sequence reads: CASSRQAGSYEQYF. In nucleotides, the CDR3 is TGTGCCAGTAGCCGACAGGCTGGCTCCTACGAGCAGTACTTC.

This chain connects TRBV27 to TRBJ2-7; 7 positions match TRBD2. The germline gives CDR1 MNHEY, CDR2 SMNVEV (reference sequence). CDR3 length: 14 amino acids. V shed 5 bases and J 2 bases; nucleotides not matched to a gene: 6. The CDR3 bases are TGTGCCAGCAGTACATCCGGGGGGACCTACGAGCAGTACTTC. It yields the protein CASSTSGGTYEQYF.

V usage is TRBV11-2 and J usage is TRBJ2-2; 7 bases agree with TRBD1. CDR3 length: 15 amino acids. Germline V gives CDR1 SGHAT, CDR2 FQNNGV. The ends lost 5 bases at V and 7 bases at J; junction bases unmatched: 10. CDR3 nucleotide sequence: TGTGCCAGCAGCACACAACAGGGGTTCAGCGGGGAGCTGTTTTTT. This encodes CASSTQQGFSGELFF.